The present T cell receptor (beta chain) was sequenced within a study of graft-versus-host responses after intestinal transplantation. Study information: Anti-thymocyte globulin induction preceded about 3 years of tacrolimus and steroid maintenance in all recipients.

The starting material, graft tissue, was processed to release intraepithelial and lamina propria lymphocytes. Germline V gene sequence: CDR1 SGHTA, CDR2 FQGNSA. This CDR3 is 16 amino acids long. The assay was immunoSEQ multiplex PCR, and TCRdb's table has in-frame clones only and misses some. The data contain 15,000 to 20,000 clones, approximately 80% of them singletons. Sequenced here: ileum tissue, sampled approximately 590 days after intestinal transplantation. This sequence joins TRBV7-2 and TRBJ2-5, with D perhaps assigned TRBD1 or TRBD2 (5 bases each). The J call may be in error: the DNA end matches TRBJ2-7 better. The sequence derives from a human patient who received an intestinal transplant, so some T cells may come from the graft donor. This chain's CDR3 is CASSRDGPLMSYEQYF. DNA of the CDR3: TGTGCCAGCAGCCGGGACGGCCCCTTAATGTCCTACGAGCAGTACTTC.